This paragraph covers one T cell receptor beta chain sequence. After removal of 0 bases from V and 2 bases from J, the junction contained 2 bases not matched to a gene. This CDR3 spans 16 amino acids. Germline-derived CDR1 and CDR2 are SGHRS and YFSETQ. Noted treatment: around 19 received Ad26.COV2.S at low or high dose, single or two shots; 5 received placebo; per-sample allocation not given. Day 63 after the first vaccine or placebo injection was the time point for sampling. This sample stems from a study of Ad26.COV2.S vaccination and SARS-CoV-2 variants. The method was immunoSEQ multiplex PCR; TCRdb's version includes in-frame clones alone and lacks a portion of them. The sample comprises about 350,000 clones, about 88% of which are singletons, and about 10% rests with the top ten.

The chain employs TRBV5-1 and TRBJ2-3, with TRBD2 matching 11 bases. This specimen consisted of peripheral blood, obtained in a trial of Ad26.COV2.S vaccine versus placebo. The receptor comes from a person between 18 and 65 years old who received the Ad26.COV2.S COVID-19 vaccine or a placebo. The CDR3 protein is CASSLGGLADTDTQYF. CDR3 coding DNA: TGCGCCAGCAGCTTGGGGGGACTAGCGGACACAGATACGCAGTATTTT. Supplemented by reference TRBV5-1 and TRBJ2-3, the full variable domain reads KAGVTQTPRYLIKTRGQQVTLSCSPISGHRSVSWYQQTPGQGLQFLFEYFSETQRNKGNFPGRFSGRQFSNSRSEMNVSTLELGDSALYLCASSLGGLADTDTQYFGPGTRLTVL.